This paragraph covers one T cell receptor (beta chain) sequence. Antigen: not known. The CDR3 spans 15 residues. Trimming removed 5 bases at V and 4 bases at J, with 12 bases between. In germline, CDR1 is SEHNR, CDR2 FQNEAQ (reference sequence). The entry originates in a study of siplizumab effects on memory and regulatory T cells. Overall study findings and caveats: The drug siplizumab significantly decreased the alloreactive sequences that could be traced to unstimulated CD4+ memory cells. The diversity of naive T cells seemed greater than that of memory cells, and their alloresponse contribution seemed major.

Profiling relied on immunoSEQ multiplex PCR, and the TCRdb table lists in-frame clones only, not all of them. This repertoire shows around 72,000 clones, around 90% found once; its top ten account for approximately 29%. This clonotype was sampled from a human donor in good health. The chain is built from TRBV7-9 and TRBJ1-6; the D gene is possibly TRBD1 (5 bases). Sequencing was carried out using CD8+ T cells sorted from blood. CDR3 residues: CASSGGAQYNSPLHF. In DNA form, the CDR3 reads TGTGCCAGCAGCGGAGGGGCTCAGTATAATTCACCCCTCCACTTT.